The 19 T cell receptor beta chains listed next were all sequenced from one sample in a study of shared clonotypes between healthy human individuals. Naive CD8 cells comprised CD45RO-negative, CCR7-positively selected cells, excluding terminally differentiated effector memory CD45RA+ cells. Only in-frame clones appear in the TCRdb table, and some are missing; sequencing was by immunoSEQ multiplex PCR. The sample has 1.5 million to 2.5 million clones, approximately 94% seen once; the top ten hold 0.95% to 1.5%. Material for sequencing was naive CD8+ T cells sorted from blood. The source of these receptors is a man aged 18 to 30 in good health.

This clone was found once. This sequence joins TRBV7-8 and TRBJ2-3, with 8 bases fitting TRBD2. The CDR3 sequence is 16 residues long. The V segment lost 2 bases and the J segment 0 bases; nucleotides outside the gene matches: 4. CDR1 and CDR2 (germline): SGHVS, FQNEAQ. CDR3 DNA: TGTGCCAGCAGCTTACTACTAGCGGATAGCACAGATACGCAGTATTTT. It translates to CASSLLLADSTDTQYF.

The CDR3 DNA reads as TGTGCCAGCAGTTACGTAGGCTCCGGTCAGCCCCAGCATTTT. As protein: CASSYVGSGQPQHF. The chain is built from TRBV6-5 and TRBJ1-5; no reliable D call. Trimming cost V 2 bases and J 6 bases, with 11 bases left between them. This CDR3 is 14 amino acids long. Germline assignment: CDR1 MNHEY and CDR2 SVGAGI.

The chain is built from TRBV27 and TRBJ1-2; no clear D. Germline CDR1 is MNHEY and CDR2 is SMNVEV (reference sequence). CDR3 size: 13 residues. V dropped 3 bases and J dropped 2 bases, with 7 bases sitting between them. Written as DNA, the CDR3 is TGTGCCAGCAGTTTTCAGAAAAACTATGGCTACACCTTC. Encoded protein: CASSFQKNYGYTF.

This chain joins TRBV29-1 and TRBJ2-6, with D hard to call. The CDR3 sequence is 14 residues long. Germline lookup yields CDR1 SQVTM and CDR2 ANQGSEA. Trimming removed 1 base from V and 3 bases from J, with 7 bases in between. This CDR3 reads CSVEASFGANVLTF. CDR3 nucleotides: TGCAGCGTTGAAGCGAGCTTTGGGGCCAACGTCCTGACTTTC.

V gene TRBV29-1 combines with J gene TRBJ2-1; 9 bases map to TRBD2. Trimming cost V 7 bases and J 2 bases; bases outside gene matches: 3. There are 13 residues in the CDR3. Germline CDR1 is SQVTM and CDR2 is ANQGSEA. For the CDR3, the DNA is TGCAGCGCTCGACTAGCGGCCTACAATGAGCAGTTCTTC. Amino acids: CSARLAAYNEQFF.

The gene calls are TRBV28 and TRBJ2-7; 9 positions match TRBD1. CDR3 length: 16 residues. CDR1 is MDHEN, CDR2 SYDVKM, per germline. V trimming: 8 bases; J trimming: 4 bases; junction bases outside the gene matches: 15. The CDR3 spells CASSGGQGTPIYEQYF. The CDR3 DNA is TGTGCCAGCTCAGGGGGACAGGGAACTCCTATTTACGAGCAGTACTTC.

The rearrangement joins TRBV5-1 to TRBJ1-1; D remains unclear. The germline V and J ends were trimmed by 1 base and 6 bases, with 7 bases remaining between them. Germline CDR1 SGHRS, CDR2 YFSETQ. This CDR3 spans 12 amino acids. The CDR3 is CASSLFGAEAFF. CDR3 DNA sequence: TGCGCCAGCAGCTTGTTTGGGGCTGAAGCTTTCTTT.

This clone was detected once. The V gene is TRBV5-4, the J gene TRBJ2-3; TRBD2 is a possible D gene (7 bases). The CDR3 length is 16 residues. Germline CDR1 reads SGHNT; CDR2 reads YYREEE (reference sequence). The germline V and J ends were trimmed by 0 bases and 7 bases, with 18 bases remaining between them. The CDR3 spells CASSLGEAGHRHTQYF. CDR3 nucleotide sequence: TGTGCCAGCAGCTTGGGGGAAGCGGGACACCGCCATACGCAGTATTTT.

Comments on this clone: Other DNA sequences in this specimen translate into the identical CDR3. The V and J genes are TRBV30 and TRBJ1-6, with TRBD1 as a possible D gene (5 bases). The CDR3 totals 15 residues. The V end was cut by 8 bases, the J end by 5 bases, with 19 bases between. The V gene's germline CDR1 is GTSNPN and CDR2 SVGIG (reference sequence). DNA for the CDR3: TGTGCCACATCCGACGGGACGCCCCATAATTCACCCCTCCACTTT. Its translation is CATSDGTPHNSPLHF.

This rearrangement joins TRBV15 to TRBJ2-4; tentatively, D is TRBD1 (6 bases). From germline, CDR1 is LNHNV and CDR2 YYDKDF (reference sequence). V dropped 4 bases and J dropped 3 bases, with 10 bases sitting between them. The CDR3 runs to 14 residues. Here the CDR3 DNA reads TGTGCCACCAGCACAGGGGTAGGCAAAAACATTCAGTACTTC. Protein product: CATSTGVGKNIQYF.

The CDR3 reads CASSLVELGYEQYF. CDR3 DNA sequence: TGCGCCAGCAGCTTGGTTGAGCTGGGCTACGAGCAGTACTTC. The J gene is TRBJ2-7, the V gene TRBV5-1; no clear D. The CDR3 consists of 14 residues. CDR1 is SGHRS and CDR2 is YFSETQ in the germline V gene. V lost 0 bases and J lost 3, with 10 bases in between.

The CDR3 is CASSLLASGGPLNNEQFF. DNA for the CDR3: TGTGCCAGCAGTTTACTGGCTTCGGGGGGGCCCCTTAACAATGAGCAGTTCTTC. The rearrangement links TRBV27 to TRBJ2-1; 8 nucleotides agree with TRBD2. CDR3 length: 18 amino acids. The ends lost 2 bases at V and 5 bases at J; junction bases unmatched: 14. CDR1 is MNHEY, CDR2 SMNVEV, per germline (reference sequence).

The chain joins TRBV5-6 to TRBJ1-3, with TRBD1 identical over 7 bases. Germline CDR1 SGHDT, CDR2 YYEEEE. The ends lost 3 bases at V and 8 bases at J; junction bases unmatched: 8. This CDR3 region has 14 residues. The CDR3 coding sequence is TGTGCCAGCAGCTGGGGACAGTCGGGACACACCATATATTTT. This sequence encodes CASSWGQSGHTIYF.

The rearrangement joins TRBV30 to TRBJ1-1; 7 bases align to TRBD1. The CDR3 runs 13 residues. Losses at the gene ends were 4 bases for V and 7 bases for J; bases not matched to a gene: 9. CDR1 GTSNPN and CDR2 SVGIG come from the germline V gene (reference sequence). CDR3 loop: CAWNAGGTVEAFF. DNA for the CDR3: TGTGCCTGGAACGCAGGGGGGACAGTTGAAGCTTTCTTT.

The genes are TRBV27 and TRBJ2-7; maybe TRBD1 (5 bases). Trimming left V 2 bases short and J 1 base short, with 12 bases between. Germline V gene data show CDR1 as MNHEY and CDR2 as SMNVEV (reference sequence). The CDR3 consists of 15 residues. The chain's CDR3 is CASSLRAGWSYEQYF. The CDR3 DNA sequence: TGTGCCAGCAGTTTACGGGCAGGGTGGTCCTACGAGCAGTACTTC.

This clone was counted only a few times. This rearrangement joins TRBV28 to TRBJ1-1, with no clear D. With 4 bases removed from V and 4 bases from J, the gap between germline ends came to 7 bases. The CDR3 is made up of 12 amino acids. Germline CDR1 reads MDHEN; CDR2 reads SYDVKM. CDR3 amino acids: CASSSEFTEAFF. The CDR3 DNA reads TGTGCCAGCAGTTCGGAGTTCACTGAAGCTTTCTTT.

The J gene is TRBJ1-1, the V gene TRBV7-8, with a possible D match to TRBD1 (5 bases). The CDR3 sequence is 16 residues long. V was shortened by 1 base and J by 5 bases, with 17 bases between the two germline ends. Germline V gene data show CDR1 as SGHVS and CDR2 as FQNEAQ. The CDR3 sequence is CASSLGGRGRGTEAFF. Written as DNA, the CDR3 is TGTGCCAGCAGCTTAGGGGGACGCGGGAGGGGAACTGAAGCTTTCTTT.

This chain joins TRBV30 and TRBJ2-5; 8 bases map to TRBD2. Germline CDR1 is GTSNPN and CDR2 is SVGIG (reference sequence). CDR3 length equals 14 residues. J lost 5 bases, V lost 0 bases, and 5 bases had no gene match. This chain's CDR3 is CAWSVRGGSETQYF. CDR3 coding DNA: TGTGCCTGGAGTGTACGGGGGGGTTCGGAGACCCAGTACTTC. Drawing the rest from reference TRBV30 and TRBJ2-5, the complete variable domain is SQTIHQWPATLVQPVGSPLSLECTVEGTSNPNLYWYRQAAGRGLQLLFYSVGIGQISSEVPQNLSASRPQDRQFILSSKKLLLSDSGFYLCAWSVRGGSETQYFGPGTRLLVL.

This sequence joins TRBV9 and TRBJ1-4; TRBD1 is a possible D gene (6 bases). This CDR3 contains 18 residues. CDR1 SGDLS and CDR2 YYNGEE come from the germline V gene. With 0 bases removed from V and 4 bases from J, the gap between germline ends came to 19 bases. CDR3: CASSVGDMGTGHNEKLFF. The CDR3 DNA reads as TGTGCCAGCAGCGTAGGAGATATGGGAACAGGGCATAATGAAAAACTGTTTTTT. The whole variable domain, remainder taken from reference TRBV9 and TRBJ1-4, is DSGVTQTPKHLITATGQRVTLRCSPRSGDLSVYWYQQSLDQGLQFLIQYYNGEERAKGNILERFSAQQFPDLHSELNLSSLELGDSALYFCASSVGDMGTGHNEKLFFGSGTQLSVL.